The clone carrying this T cell receptor beta chain has just a few counts. The target antigen is unknown. From the 5' RACE reads, TCRdb called clonotypes with MiXCR, one entry per CDR3 protein. The sample gives about 36,000 distinct CDR3 sequences, about 11% of which show up once; 20% to 25% is in the top ten. This sample is part of a study of CD8 T cells in ankylosing spondylitis. Study-wide points: It was reported that disease-linked clones were significantly enriched in matched ankylosing spondylitis synovial fluid.

This CDR3 has 15 amino acids. Germline V gene sequence: CDR1 DFQATT, CDR2 SNEGSKA (reference sequence). Sequencing was done on a sample of synovial fluid, either unsorted or a sorted T cell fraction (not recorded which). This chain uses TRBV20-1 with TRBJ1-2, with a possible D match to TRBD1 (5 bases). This receptor was obtained from a male donor with ankylosing spondylitis. CDR3 amino acids: CRSRNEVRANYGYTF. CDR3 nucleotide sequence: TGCAGAAGTAGAAATGAAGTCAGGGCTAACTATGGCTACACCTTC.